This TCR beta chain is from a study of Ad26.COV2.S vaccination and SARS-CoV-2 variants. Study-wide results and caveats: Analyses of TCR breadth and depth may have underestimated total T cell responses. Measurement of non-spike TCR breadth gave similar results in vaccine and placebo recipients. Post-vaccination breadth of spike-specific CD8+ and CD4+ T cell responses was reportedly substantial.

Sequencing was performed with immunoSEQ multiplex PCR; in TCRdb, only in-frame clones are kept and a portion is missing. Here the sample spans hundreds of thousands of clones, roughly 90% being singletons. Treatment here: some 20 received Ad26.COV2.S at low or high dose, single or two shots; several received placebo; per-sample allocation not given. The investigators took samples on day 63 after the first vaccine or placebo injection. Of note for this clone: Its cognate antigen is unknown.

The source is a person aged 18 to 59 who received the Ad26.COV2.S COVID-19 vaccine or a placebo. Sample: peripheral blood, taken in a trial of Ad26.COV2.S vaccine versus placebo.

Here the CDR3 reads CATSRDRGIYGYTF. CDR3 nucleotides: TGTGCCACCAGCAGAGATAGAGGAATTTATGGCTACACCTTC. The chain has TRBV15 and TRBJ1-2; D is unresolved. This CDR3 has 14 residues. The germline V gene has CDR1 LNHNV and CDR2 YYDKDF (reference sequence). Trimming took off 0 bases at V and 5 bases at J, with 10 bases between the two ends.